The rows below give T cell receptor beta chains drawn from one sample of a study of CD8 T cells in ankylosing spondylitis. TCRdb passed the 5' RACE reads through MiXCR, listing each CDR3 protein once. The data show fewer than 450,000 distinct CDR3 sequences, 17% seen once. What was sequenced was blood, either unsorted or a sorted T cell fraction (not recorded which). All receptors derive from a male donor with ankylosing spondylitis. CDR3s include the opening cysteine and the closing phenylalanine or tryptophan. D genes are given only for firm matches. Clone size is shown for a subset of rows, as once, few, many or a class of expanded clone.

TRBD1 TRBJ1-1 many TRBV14 CASSLWTGDTEAFF TGTGCCAGCAGCCTTTGGACAGGGGACACTGAAGCTTTCTTT
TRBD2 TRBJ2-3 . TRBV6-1 CASSPTSWADTQYF TGTGCCAGCAGCCCGACTAGCTGGGCAGATACGCAGTATTTT
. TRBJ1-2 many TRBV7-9 CASSPGLYGYTF TGTGCCAGCAGCCCTGGGTTGTATGGCTACACCTTC
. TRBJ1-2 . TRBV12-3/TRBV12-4 CASSPYRDNYGYTF TGTGCCAGCAGTCCCTACAGGGATAACTATGGCTACACCTTC
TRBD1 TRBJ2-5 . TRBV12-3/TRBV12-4 CASSLGQKQETQYF TGTGCCAGCAGTTTGGGACAGAAACAAGAGACCCAGTACTTC
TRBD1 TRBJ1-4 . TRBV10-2 CASSPGGAVGEKLFF TGCGCCAGCTCCCCAGGGGGCGCCGTCGGTGAAAAACTGTTTTTT
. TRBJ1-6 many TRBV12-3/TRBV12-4 CASSSWWQGDSPLHF TGTGCCAGCAGTTCTTGGTGGCAGGGTGATTCACCCCTCCACTTT
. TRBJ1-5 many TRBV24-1 CATSAGEQPQHF TGTGCCACCAGTGCGGGGGAGCAGCCCCAGCATTTT
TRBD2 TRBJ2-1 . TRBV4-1 CASSQDWLAGNNEQFF TGCGCCAGCAGCCAAGATTGGCTAGCGGGGAACAATGAGCAGTTCTTC
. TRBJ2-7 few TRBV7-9 CASSLGSWAGIYEQYF TGTGCCAGCAGCTTAGGGTCTTGGGCAGGGATCTACGAGCAGTACTTC
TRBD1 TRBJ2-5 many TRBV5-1 CASSSTGGETQYF TGTGCCAGCTCCTCTACAGGGGGCGAGACCCAGTACTTC
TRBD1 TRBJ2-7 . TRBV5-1 CASSSSGDSYEQYF TGCGCCAGCAGCTCCTCAGGGGACAGCTACGAGCAGTACTTC
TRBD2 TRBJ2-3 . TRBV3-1 CASSNLGTSGTDTQYF TGTGCCAGCAGCAACCTCGGGACTAGCGGGACAGATACGCAGTATTTT
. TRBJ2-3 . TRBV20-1 CSARVSPQGTQYF TGCAGTGCTAGAGTTTCCCCCCAGGGCACGCAGTATTTT
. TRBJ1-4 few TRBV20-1 CSARTVGEKLFF TGCAGTGCTAGAACAGTAGGGGAAAAACTGTTTTTT
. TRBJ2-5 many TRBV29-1 CSGAAQETQYF TGCAGCGGGGCAGCCCAAGAGACCCAGTACTTC
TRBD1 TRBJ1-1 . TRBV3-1 CASSLGQGARAFF TGTGCCAGCAGCCTTGGACAGGGGGCGCGAGCTTTCTTT
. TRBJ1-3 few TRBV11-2 CASSSQGSSGNTIYF TGTGCCAGCAGCTCTCAGGGGAGCTCTGGAAACACCATATATTTT
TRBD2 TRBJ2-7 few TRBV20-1 CSASGGALYEQYF TGCAGTGCTAGCGGGGGGGCTCTCTACGAGCAGTACTTC
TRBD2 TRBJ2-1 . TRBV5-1 CASSLTRGTYNEQFF TGCGCCAGCAGCTTAACGCGGGGGACCTACAATGAGCAGTTCTTC
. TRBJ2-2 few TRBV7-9 CASTLNVGLRGTGELFF TGTGCCAGCACCCTAAACGTAGGACTGAGGGGCACCGGGGAGCTGTTTTTT
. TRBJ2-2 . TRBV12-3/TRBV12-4 CASSGSGGITTGELFF TGTGCCAGCAGTGGGTCTGGGGGGATCACTACCGGGGAGCTGTTTTTT
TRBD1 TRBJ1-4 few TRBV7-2 CASSFTGGGEKLFF TGTGCCAGCAGCTTTACAGGGGGGGGTGAAAAACTGTTTTTT
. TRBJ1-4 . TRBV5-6 CASSSPRPNEKLFF TGTGCCAGCAGCTCCCCCAGACCAAATGAAAAACTGTTTTTT
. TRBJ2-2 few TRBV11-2 CASSLAPGFTGELFF TGTGCCAGCAGCTTAGCCCCGGGATTCACCGGGGAGCTGTTTTTT
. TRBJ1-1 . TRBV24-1 CATSEAGENTEAFF TGTGCCACCAGTGAAGCAGGGGAGAACACTGAAGCTTTCTTT
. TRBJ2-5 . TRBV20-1 CSARLQETQYF TGCAGTGCTAGACTCCAAGAGACCCAGTACTTC
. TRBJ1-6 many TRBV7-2 CASSSPVLLSLHF TGTGCCAGCAGCTCCCCGGTCCTCTTATCCCTCCACTTT
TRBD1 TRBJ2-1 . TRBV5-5 CASSRPSLPGQGAIEQFF TGTGCCAGCAGCCGCCCCAGTCTCCCGGGACAGGGGGCCATTGAGCAGTTCTTC
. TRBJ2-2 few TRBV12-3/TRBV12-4 CASKRTDTGELFF TGTGCCAGCAAGAGGACAGATACCGGGGAGCTGTTTTTT
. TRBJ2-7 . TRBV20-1 CSARDLGTPYF TGCAGTGCTAGAGATCTGGGAACTCCCTACTTC
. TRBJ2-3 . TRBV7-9 CASSFGSADTQYF TGTGCCAGCAGCTTCGGGTCGGCAGATACGCAGTATTTT
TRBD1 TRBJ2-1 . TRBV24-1 CATSDQQGPSSYNEQFF TGTGCCACCAGTGATCAACAGGGGCCAAGCTCCTACAATGAGCAGTTCTTC
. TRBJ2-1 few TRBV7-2 CASSLVTVPYNEQFF TGTGCCAGCAGCTTAGTAACAGTACCCTACAATGAGCAGTTCTTC
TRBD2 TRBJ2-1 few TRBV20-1 CSALTSGRYNEQFF TGCAGTGCTCTCACTAGCGGAAGATACAATGAGCAGTTCTTC
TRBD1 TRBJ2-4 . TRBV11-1 CASSLLVVTGGTKNIQYF TGTGCCAGCAGCTTATTGGTAGTGACAGGGGGTACAAAAAACATTCAGTACTTC
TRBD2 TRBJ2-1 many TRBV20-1 CSARLTSGSSYNEQFF TGCAGTGCCCGCCTGACTAGCGGAAGCTCCTACAATGAGCAGTTCTTC
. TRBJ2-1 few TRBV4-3 CASSQTTSWNEQFF TGCGCCAGCAGCCAAACGACTAGTTGGAATGAGCAGTTCTTC
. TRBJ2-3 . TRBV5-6 CASSLQQADTQYF TGTGCCAGCAGCCTACAGCAAGCAGATACGCAGTATTTT
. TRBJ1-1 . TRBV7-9 CASSLIPEAFF TGTGCCAGCAGCTTAATCCCTGAAGCTTTCTTT
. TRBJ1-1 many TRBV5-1 CASSLGADMNTEAFF TGCGCCAGCAGCTTGGGAGCGGACATGAACACTGAAGCTTTCTTT
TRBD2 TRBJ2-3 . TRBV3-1 CASSPSGGGYATQYF TGTGCCAGCAGTCCTAGCGGGGGAGGTTACGCTACGCAGTATTTT
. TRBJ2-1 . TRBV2 CASSEARGSLNEQFF TGTGCCAGCAGTGAAGCGAGGGGGTCACTCAATGAGCAGTTCTTC
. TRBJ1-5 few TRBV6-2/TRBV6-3 CASTDGGASNQPQHF TGTGCCAGCACCGACGGGGGGGCGAGCAATCAGCCCCAGCATTTT
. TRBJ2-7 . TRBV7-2 CASSLVPSIDEQYF TGTGCCAGCAGCTTAGTTCCTAGCATAGACGAGCAGTACTTC
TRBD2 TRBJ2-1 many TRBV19 CASGGAGGPGGEQFF TGTGCCAGTGGTGGAGCGGGGGGCCCCGGCGGTGAGCAGTTCTTC
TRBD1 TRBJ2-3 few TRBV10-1 CASETGGVTDTQYF TGCGCCAGTGAGACAGGGGGTGTCACAGATACGCAGTATTTT
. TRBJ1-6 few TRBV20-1 CSARGDSSSPLHF TGCAGTGCTAGAGGTGACAGTTCTTCACCCCTCCACTTT